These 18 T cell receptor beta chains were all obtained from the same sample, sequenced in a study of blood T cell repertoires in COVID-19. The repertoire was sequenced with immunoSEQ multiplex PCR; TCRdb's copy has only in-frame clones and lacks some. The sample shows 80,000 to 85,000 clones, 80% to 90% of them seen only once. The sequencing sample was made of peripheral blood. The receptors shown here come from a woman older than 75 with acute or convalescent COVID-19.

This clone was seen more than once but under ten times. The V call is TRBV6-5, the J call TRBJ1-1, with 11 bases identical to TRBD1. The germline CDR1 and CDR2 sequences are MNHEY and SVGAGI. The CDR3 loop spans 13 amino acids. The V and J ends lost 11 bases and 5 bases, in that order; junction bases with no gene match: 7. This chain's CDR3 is CAGQGAGTTEAFF. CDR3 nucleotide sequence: TGTGCCGGACAGGGGGCAGGGACGACTGAAGCTTTCTTT.

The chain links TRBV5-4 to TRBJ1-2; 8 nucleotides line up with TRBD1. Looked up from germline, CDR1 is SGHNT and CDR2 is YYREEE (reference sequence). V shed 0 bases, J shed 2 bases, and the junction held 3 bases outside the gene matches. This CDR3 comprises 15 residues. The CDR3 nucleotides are TGTGCCAGCAGCTTGGGAGACAGGGGCAACTATGGCTACACCTTC. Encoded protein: CASSLGDRGNYGYTF.

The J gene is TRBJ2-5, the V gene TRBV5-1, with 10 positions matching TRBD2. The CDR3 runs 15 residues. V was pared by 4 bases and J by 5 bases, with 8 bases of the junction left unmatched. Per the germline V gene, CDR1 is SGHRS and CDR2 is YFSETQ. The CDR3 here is CASSLKAGGRETQYF. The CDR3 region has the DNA TGCGCCAGCAGCCTGAAAGCGGGGGGGCGTGAGACCCAGTACTTC.

The CDR3 coding sequence is TGTGCCAGCAGCAACAAAGCGGGGGCGTTGTACAATGAGCAGTTCTTC. This sequence encodes CASSNKAGALYNEQFF. The chain links TRBV7-2 to TRBJ2-1; 8 nucleotides agree with TRBD2. CDR3 length: 16 amino acids. Germline V gives CDR1 SGHTA, CDR2 FQGNSA. The trim removed 5 bases at V and 4 bases at J, leaving 10 bases unmatched.

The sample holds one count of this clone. The CDR3 sequence is CASSIAGPFGTDTQYF. The CDR3 DNA is TGTGCCAGCTCAATCGCAGGGCCTTTCGGCACAGATACGCAGTATTTT. This rearrangement joins TRBV18 to TRBJ2-3; maybe TRBD1 (5 bases). V lost 5 bases and J 1 base, leaving 16 bases between the germline ends. CDR1 and CDR2 (germline): KGHSH, LQKENI. This CDR3 is built from 16 residues. The complete variable domain, with remaining parts taken from reference TRBV18 and TRBJ2-3, reads NAGVMQNPRHLVRRRGQEARLRCSPMKGHSHVYWYRQLPEEGLKFMVYLQKENIIDESGMPKERFSAEFPKEGPSILRIQQVVRGDSAAYFCASSIAGPFGTDTQYFGPGTRLTVL.

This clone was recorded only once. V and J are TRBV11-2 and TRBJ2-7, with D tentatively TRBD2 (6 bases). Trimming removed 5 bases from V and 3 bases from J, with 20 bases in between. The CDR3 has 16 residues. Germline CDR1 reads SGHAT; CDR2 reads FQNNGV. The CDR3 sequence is CASSPSRGGAHYEQYF. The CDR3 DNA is TGTGCCAGCAGCCCTTCCCGGGGCGGGGCCCACTACGAGCAGTACTTC.

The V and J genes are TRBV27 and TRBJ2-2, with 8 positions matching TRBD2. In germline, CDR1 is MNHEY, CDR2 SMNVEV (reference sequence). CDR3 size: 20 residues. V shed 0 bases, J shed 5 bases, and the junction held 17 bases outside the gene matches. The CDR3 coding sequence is TGTGCCAGCAGTTTATCCGCAGCGGGGGTGTTTCTTGGTGGGACCGGGGAGCTGTTTTTT. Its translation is CASSLSAAGVFLGGTGELFF.

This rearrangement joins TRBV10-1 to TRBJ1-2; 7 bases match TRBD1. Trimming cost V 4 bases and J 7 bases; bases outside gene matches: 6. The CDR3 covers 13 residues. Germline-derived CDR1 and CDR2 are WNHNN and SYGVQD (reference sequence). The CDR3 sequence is CASSADRTGGYTF. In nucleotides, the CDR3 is TGCGCCAGCAGTGCGGACAGGACGGGTGGCTACACCTTC.

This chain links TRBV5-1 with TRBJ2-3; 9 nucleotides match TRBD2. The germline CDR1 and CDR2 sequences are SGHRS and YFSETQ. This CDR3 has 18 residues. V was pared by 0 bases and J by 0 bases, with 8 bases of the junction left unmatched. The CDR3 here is CASSLAPASGTSTDTQYF. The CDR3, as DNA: TGCGCCAGCAGCTTGGCCCCGGCTAGCGGGACTAGCACAGATACGCAGTATTTT.

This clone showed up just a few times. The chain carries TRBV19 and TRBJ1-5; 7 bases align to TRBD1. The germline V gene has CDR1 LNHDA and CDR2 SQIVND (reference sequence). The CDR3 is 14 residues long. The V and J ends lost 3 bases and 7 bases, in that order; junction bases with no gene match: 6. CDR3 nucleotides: TGTGCCAGTAGTATCAGGGGGGCATGGCAGCCCCAGCATTTT. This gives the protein CASSIRGAWQPQHF.

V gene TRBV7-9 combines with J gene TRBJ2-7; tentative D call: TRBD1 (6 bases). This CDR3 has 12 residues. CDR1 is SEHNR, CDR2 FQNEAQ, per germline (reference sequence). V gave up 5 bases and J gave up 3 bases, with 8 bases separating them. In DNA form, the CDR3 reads TGTGCCAGCAGCGAACAGGGCTACGAGCAGTACTTC. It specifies CASSEQGYEQYF.

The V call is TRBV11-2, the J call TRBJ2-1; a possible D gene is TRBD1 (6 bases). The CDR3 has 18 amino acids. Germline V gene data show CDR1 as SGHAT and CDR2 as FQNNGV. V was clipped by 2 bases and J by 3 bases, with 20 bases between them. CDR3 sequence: CASSLKSGDLFFYNEQFF. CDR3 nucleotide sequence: TGTGCCAGCAGCTTAAAATCAGGGGACCTTTTTTTCTACAATGAGCAGTTCTTC.

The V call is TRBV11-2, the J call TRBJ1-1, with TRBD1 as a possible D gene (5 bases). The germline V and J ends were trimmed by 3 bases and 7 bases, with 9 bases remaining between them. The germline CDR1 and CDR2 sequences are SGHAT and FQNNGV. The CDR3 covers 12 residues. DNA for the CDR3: TGTGCCAGCAGCTTGAGCACAGGTGAAGCTTTCTTT. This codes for CASSLSTGEAFF.

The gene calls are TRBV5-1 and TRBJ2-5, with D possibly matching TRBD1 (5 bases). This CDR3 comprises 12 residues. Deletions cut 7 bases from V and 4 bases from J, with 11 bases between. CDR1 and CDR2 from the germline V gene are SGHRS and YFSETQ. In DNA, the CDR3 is TGCGCCAGCTCTCTTACAGGAGAGACCCAGTACTTC. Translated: CASSLTGETQYF.

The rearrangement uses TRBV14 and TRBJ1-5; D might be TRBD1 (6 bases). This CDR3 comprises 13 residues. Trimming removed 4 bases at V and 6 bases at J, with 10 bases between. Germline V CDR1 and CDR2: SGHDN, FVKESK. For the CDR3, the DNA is TGTGCCAGCAGCCCGACAGGAGGTCAGCCCCAGCATTTT. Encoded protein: CASSPTGGQPQHF.

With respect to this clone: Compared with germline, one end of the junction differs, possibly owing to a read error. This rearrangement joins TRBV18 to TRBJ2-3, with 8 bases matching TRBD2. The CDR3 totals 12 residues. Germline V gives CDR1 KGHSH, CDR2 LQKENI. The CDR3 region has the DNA TGTGCCAGCTCACCCAGTCAAGCGGGAGTGGGTTTT. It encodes CASSPSQAGVGF.

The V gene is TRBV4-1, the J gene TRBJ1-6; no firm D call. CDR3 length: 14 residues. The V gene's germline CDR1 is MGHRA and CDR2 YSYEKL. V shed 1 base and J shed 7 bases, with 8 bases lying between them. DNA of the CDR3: TGCGCCAGCAGCCAAGCACAGACCAATTCACCCCTCCACTTT. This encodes CASSQAQTNSPLHF.

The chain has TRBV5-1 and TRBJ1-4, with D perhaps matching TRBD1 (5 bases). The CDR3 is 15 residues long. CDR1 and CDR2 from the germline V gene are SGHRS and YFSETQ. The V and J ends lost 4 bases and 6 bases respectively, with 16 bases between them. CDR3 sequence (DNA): TGCGCCAGCAGCCTCGCGGGGGTCCAGGATGAAAAACTGTTTTTT. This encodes CASSLAGVQDEKLFF. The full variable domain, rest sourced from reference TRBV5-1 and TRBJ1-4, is KAGVTQTPRYLIKTRGQQVTLSCSPISGHRSVSWYQQTPGQGLQFLFEYFSETQRNKGNFPGRFSGRQFSNSRSEMNVSTLELGDSALYLCASSLAGVQDEKLFFGSGTQLSVL.